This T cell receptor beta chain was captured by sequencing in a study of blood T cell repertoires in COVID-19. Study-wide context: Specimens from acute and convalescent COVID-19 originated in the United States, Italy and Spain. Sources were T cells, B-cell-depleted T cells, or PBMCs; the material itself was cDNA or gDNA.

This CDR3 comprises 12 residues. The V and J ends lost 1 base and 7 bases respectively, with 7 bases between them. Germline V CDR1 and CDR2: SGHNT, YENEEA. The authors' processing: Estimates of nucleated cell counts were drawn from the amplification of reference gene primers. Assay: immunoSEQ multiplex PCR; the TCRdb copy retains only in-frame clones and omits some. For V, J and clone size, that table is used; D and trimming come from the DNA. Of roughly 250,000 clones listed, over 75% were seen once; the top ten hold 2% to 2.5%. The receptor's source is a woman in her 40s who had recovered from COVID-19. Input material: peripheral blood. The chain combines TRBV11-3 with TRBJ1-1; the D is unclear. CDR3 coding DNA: TGTGCCAGCAGCTTAGTGGCAGTTGAAGCTTTCTTT. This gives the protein CASSLVAVEAFF.